The 29 T cell receptor beta chains below all came from one sample that was sequenced in a study of OX40 agonist ivuxolimab in advanced cancers. Receptor libraries were prepared by the immunoSEQ multiplex PCR assay. TCRdb provides this immuneACCESS table in a form limited to in-frame rearrangements. Some clones are lacking; in checked studies, under half of them reflect an unresolved V gene, and why the rest are absent is not known. This sample has 35,000 to 45,000 clones in its table, and around 87% of those were observed once. The ten largest clones capture roughly 3.4% of the sample. The source material was CD4+ or CD8+ T cells sorted from blood, sampled in a trial of the OX40 agonist ivuxolimab. These receptors all stem from an adult with an advanced solid tumor such as melanoma, head and neck, liver or kidney cancer.

The V gene is TRBV28, the J gene TRBJ2-1; 7 bases match TRBD2. J was trimmed by 9 bases and V by 5 bases; bases with no gene match: 16. CDR1 is MDHEN and CDR2 is SYDVKM in the germline V gene. This CDR3 has 16 residues. The CDR3 here is CASSHQNAGDLGEQFF. CDR3 nucleotides: TGTGCCAGCAGTCACCAGAACGCGGGAGACTTGGGTGAGCAGTTCTTC.

This chain links TRBV6-4 with TRBJ2-7, with 8 bases identical to TRBD1. V trimming: 4 bases; J trimming: 6 bases; junction bases outside the gene matches: 11. The CDR3 spans 15 residues. The V gene's germline CDR1 is MRHNA and CDR2 SNTAGT. The CDR3, as DNA: TGTGCCAGCAGTGTCCCCCAGGGGGCCGCGGCCGAGCAGTACTTC. Its translation is CASSVPQGAAAEQYF.

V and J are TRBV9 and TRBJ2-5; a weak D match, TRBD2 (7 bases). The CDR3 runs to 15 residues. The germline V and J ends were trimmed by 0 bases and 4 bases, with 13 bases remaining between them. Per germline, CDR1 SGDLS and CDR2 YYNGEE. The chain's CDR3 is CASSVEVGGGETQYF. As DNA, the CDR3 is TGTGCCAGCAGCGTAGAAGTAGGGGGGGGAGAGACCCAGTACTTC.

The V gene is TRBV27, the J gene TRBJ1-1; the D gene is possibly TRBD1 (5 bases). This CDR3 has 15 residues. Germline assignment: CDR1 MNHEY and CDR2 SMNVEV (reference sequence). Trimming pared 3 bases from V and 0 bases from J, leaving 11 bases between. The DNA for the CDR3 is TGTGCCAGCAGTTTGACAGCCTCCTTGAACACTGAAGCTTTCTTT. It translates to CASSLTASLNTEAFF.

V usage is TRBV2 and J usage is TRBJ2-7; 7 bases agree with TRBD2. V was clipped by 10 bases and J by 7 bases; unmatched bases: 13. The germline gives CDR1 SNHLY, CDR2 FYNNEI. The CDR3 extends over 13 amino acids. The CDR3, as DNA: TGTGCCACTCGTGGACTAGTGGGGCTAGAGCAGTACTTC. Translation: CATRGLVGLEQYF.

The chain recombines TRBV11-1 with TRBJ2-4; D not certain. V was trimmed by 1 base and J by 7 bases, leaving 11 bases between them. The germline V gene encodes CDR1 SGHAT and CDR2 FQDESV (reference sequence). This CDR3 has 14 residues. CDR3 nucleotide sequence: TGTGCCAGCAGCTTAGTCTCTGTCAGCAACATTCAGTACTTC. Amino acid sequence: CASSLVSVSNIQYF.

This clone was observed a single time. The chain uses TRBV7-9 and TRBJ2-1; 7 bases map to TRBD2. There are 11 residues in the CDR3. Germline-derived CDR1 and CDR2 are SEHNR and FQNEAQ (reference sequence). Trimming at V came to 5 bases and at J to 8 bases, leaving 0 bases not matched to a gene. CDR3 in DNA: TGTGCCAGCAGCGGGGGGGATGAGCAGTTCTTC. Translating gives CASSGGDEQFF.

The DNA for the CDR3 is TGTGCCAGCAGTTTAACACAGTCCTACGAGCAGTACTTC. This sequence encodes CASSLTQSYEQYF. This chain connects TRBV28 to TRBJ2-7; D remains unclear. Looked up from germline, CDR1 is MDHEN and CDR2 is SYDVKM. This CDR3 has 13 residues. The V end was cut by 2 bases, the J end by 1 base, with 6 bases between.

CDR3 amino acids: CASSLPGGGQPQHF. The DNA of the CDR3 is TGTGCCAGCAGTTTACCAGGCGGTGGTCAGCCCCAGCATTTT. The genes are TRBV28 and TRBJ1-5; D uncertain. V lost 2 bases and J 6 bases, leaving 11 bases between the germline ends. This CDR3 comprises 14 residues. The germline V gene has CDR1 MDHEN and CDR2 SYDVKM.

This chain joins TRBV7-2 and TRBJ2-7, with TRBD2 matching 11 bases. CDR3 size: 14 residues. CDR1 is SGHTA, CDR2 FQGNSA, per germline. The J segment lost 7 bases and the V segment lost 5 bases, leaving 7 bases of the junction unmatched. CDR3 DNA sequence: TGTGCCAGCAGCCCACTAGCGGGAGTAAGTGAGCAGTACTTC. Encoded protein: CASSPLAGVSEQYF.

J is TRBJ2-2 and V is TRBV7-6; no firm D call. V lost 2 bases, J lost 3 bases, and 10 bases lay in between. CDR3 length: 15 residues. The germline V gene encodes CDR1 SGHVS and CDR2 FNYEAQ. CDR3 DNA sequence: TGTGCCAGCAGCTTAACTACTTACGACACCGGGGAGCTGTTTTTT. As protein: CASSLTTYDTGELFF.

This chain connects TRBV19 to TRBJ1-2; TRBD1 matches at 7 bases. This CDR3 is 16 amino acids long. The V gene's germline CDR1 is LNHDA and CDR2 SQIVND (reference sequence). V trimming: 4 bases; J trimming: 2 bases; junction bases outside the gene matches: 10. The CDR3 sequence is CASSTDIGGSNYGYTF. CDR3 nucleotides: TGTGCCAGTAGTACCGATATAGGGGGCTCGAACTATGGCTACACCTTC.

The chain employs TRBV5-5 and TRBJ2-5, with TRBD2 identical over 7 bases. This CDR3 has 15 amino acids. V trimming: 4 bases; J trimming: 6 bases; junction bases outside the gene matches: 12. Germline V gene data show CDR1 as SGHKS and CDR2 as YYEKEE (reference sequence). CDR3 residues: CASSGRDPGAKTQYF. The CDR3, as DNA: TGTGCCAGCAGCGGGAGGGACCCCGGGGCAAAGACCCAGTACTTC. Using reference TRBV5-5 and TRBJ2-5 for the parts outside the CDR3, the full variable domain is DAGVTQSPTHLIKTRGQQVTLRCSPISGHKSVSWYQQVLGQGPQFIFQYYEKEERGRGNFPDRFSARQFPNYSSELNVNALLLGDSALYLCASSGRDPGAKTQYFGPGTRLLVL.

This clone was counted once. The chain couples TRBV9 to TRBJ1-1; D possibly corresponds to TRBD1 (6 bases). Germline CDR1 reads SGDLS; CDR2 reads YYNGEE. The CDR3 loop spans 13 amino acids. V was clipped by 2 bases and J by 7 bases, with 12 bases between them. As DNA, the CDR3 is TGTGCCAGCAGCGTCAGGGGATTGAGTGAAGCTTTCTTT. It encodes CASSVRGLSEAFF. The whole variable domain, remainder taken from reference TRBV9 and TRBJ1-1, is DSGVTQTPKHLITATGQRVTLRCSPRSGDLSVYWYQQSLDQGLQFLIQYYNGEERAKGNILERFSAQQFPDLHSELNLSSLELGDSALYFCASSVRGLSEAFFGQGTRLTVV.

This clone is classed as medium-sized (0.01 to 0.1%). Other DNA sequences in this sample translate to the same CDR3. This rearrangement joins TRBV9 to TRBJ1-1; D possibly corresponds to TRBD1 (5 bases). V was pared by 3 bases and J by 7 bases, with 16 bases between. Germline V gene data show CDR1 as SGDLS and CDR2 as YYNGEE. The CDR3 consists of 14 residues. The CDR3 spells CASSAGEVGGEAFF. For the CDR3, the DNA is TGTGCCAGCAGCGCCGGGGAGGTGGGGGGTGAAGCTTTCTTT.

The CDR3 is CASSLGLATNTGELFF. In nucleotides, the CDR3 is TGTGCCAGCAGCCTCGGACTGGCAACGAACACCGGGGAGCTGTTTTTT. This sequence joins TRBV9 and TRBJ2-2, with D maybe TRBD2 (5 bases). The V gene lost 4 bases and the J gene lost 0 bases, with 13 bases spanning the gap. In germline, CDR1 is SGDLS, CDR2 YYNGEE. CDR3 length: 16 residues.

V and J are TRBV10-3 and TRBJ2-1; a weak D match, TRBD2 (6 bases). The CDR3 extends over 17 amino acids. Germline V gene sequence: CDR1 ENHRY, CDR2 SYGVKD. V lost 0 bases, J lost 4 bases, and 16 bases lay in between. Written as DNA, the CDR3 is TGTGCCATCAGTGAGTCGGTAGGGGAGGCCGTATACAATGAGCAGTTCTTC. Its protein is CAISESVGEAVYNEQFF.

The rearrangement joins TRBV2 to TRBJ2-3; 15 nucleotides agree with TRBD2. This CDR3 contains 18 residues. Trimming at V came to 6 bases and at J to 1 base, leaving 8 bases not matched to a gene. Germline V gene sequence: CDR1 SNHLY, CDR2 FYNNEI. CDR3 nucleotide sequence: TGTGCCAGCAGGGCTGGGACTAGCGGGAGGATCGGCACAGATACGCAGTATTTT. Amino acids: CASRAGTSGRIGTDTQYF.

V gene TRBV6-5 combines with J gene TRBJ1-4; 7 nucleotides line up with TRBD1. The CDR3 is 14 residues long. V was clipped by 6 bases and J by 8 bases; unmatched bases: 9. Looked up from germline, CDR1 is MNHEY and CDR2 is SVGAGI. CDR3 nucleotide sequence: TGTGCCAGCAGCCTTAGGACAGGAGGGGAAAAACTGTTTTTT. This codes for CASSLRTGGEKLFF.

The chain couples TRBV11-2 to TRBJ2-7; maybe TRBD1 (6 bases). Germline V gives CDR1 SGHAT, CDR2 FQNNGV. The CDR3 consists of 14 residues. V lost 5 bases and J lost 4, with 15 bases in between. The CDR3 region is CASSTNREAYEQYF. Written as DNA, the CDR3 is TGTGCCAGCAGCACCAACAGGGAAGCTTACGAGCAGTACTTC. Full variable domain (missing parts from reference TRBV11-2 and TRBJ2-7): EAGVAQSPRYKIIEKRQSVAFWCNPISGHATLYWYQQILGQGPKLLIQFQNNGVVDDSQLPKDRFSAERLKGVDSTLKIQPAKLEDSAVYLCASSTNREAYEQYFGPGTRLTVT.

This sequence joins TRBV18 and TRBJ1-4, with D hard to call. Germline CDR1 reads KGHSH; CDR2 reads LQKENI. The CDR3 has 15 amino acids. V gave up 4 bases and J gave up 4 bases, with 13 bases separating them. The CDR3 bases are TGTGCCAGCTCACTGAGCCGGGGAGGTAATGAAAAACTGTTTTTT. Translated: CASSLSRGGNEKLFF.

The J gene is TRBJ2-1, the V gene TRBV10-3; D is ambiguous. Germline CDR1 is ENHRY and CDR2 is SYGVKD. V was shortened by 6 bases and J by 10 bases, with 10 bases between the two germline ends. The CDR3 is made up of 11 amino acids. For the CDR3, the DNA is TGTGCCATCAGGGCCTGGTCGGAGCAGTTCTTC. Its translation: CAIRAWSEQFF.

J is TRBJ2-7 and V is TRBV5-1; 10 nucleotides match TRBD1. This CDR3 spans 15 amino acids. V shed 4 bases, J shed 4 bases, and the junction held 8 bases outside the gene matches. Germline V CDR1 and CDR2: SGHRS, YFSETQ. DNA of the CDR3: TGCGCCAGCAGCCCTTTCGGGACAGGGGATTACGAGCAGTACTTC. Translated, it gives CASSPFGTGDYEQYF.

J is TRBJ1-1 and V is TRBV7-9, with TRBD1 matching 8 bases. J gave up 0 bases and V 5 bases, and 2 bases lay outside the gene matches. The CDR3 has 14 residues. Per the germline V gene, CDR1 is SEHNR and CDR2 is FQNEAQ (reference sequence). Written as DNA, the CDR3 is TGTGCCAGCAGCGTGGACAGGGTGAACACTGAAGCTTTCTTT. Translating it yields CASSVDRVNTEAFF.

This clone was detected only once. The gene calls are TRBV11-2 and TRBJ2-2, with TRBD2 identical over 9 bases. The CDR3 has 15 amino acids. Germline CDR1 is SGHAT and CDR2 is FQNNGV. The V gene end was trimmed by 5 bases and the J gene end by 2 bases; junction bases not matched to a gene: 3. This chain's CDR3 is CASSRLAGNTGELFF. The CDR3 nucleotides read TGTGCCAGCAGCCGGCTAGCGGGAAACACCGGGGAGCTGTTTTTT.

This chain links TRBV7-9 with TRBJ1-4; possible D gene TRBD1, 5 bases. Germline V gives CDR1 SEHNR, CDR2 FQNEAQ (reference sequence). The germline V and J ends were trimmed by 3 bases and 7 bases, with 12 bases remaining between them. This CDR3 is built from 14 residues. The CDR3 DNA sequence: TGTGCCAGCAGCTTGGGGGGTTCGAGTGAAAAACTGTTTTTT. Protein sequence: CASSLGGSSEKLFF.

This rearrangement joins TRBV27 to TRBJ2-7; maybe TRBD1 (8 bases). Looked up from germline, CDR1 is MNHEY and CDR2 is SMNVEV (reference sequence). V was trimmed by 5 bases and J by 7 bases, leaving 24 bases between them. The CDR3 is 16 amino acids. This chain's CDR3 is CASSAGQAVGEGEQYF. DNA for the CDR3: TGTGCCAGCAGTGCGGGACAGGCCGTCGGGGAGGGGGAGCAGTACTTC.

J is TRBJ1-1 and V is TRBV11-3; a weak D match, TRBD1 (5 bases). This CDR3 contains 17 residues. The germline CDR1 and CDR2 sequences are SGHNT and YENEEA. Trimming removed 3 bases at V and 4 bases at J, with 21 bases between. The DNA for the CDR3 is TGTGCCAGCAGCTTCGAACGTATCGTCGGGGGAGGCACTGAAGCTTTCTTT. Its protein product is CASSFERIVGGGTEAFF.

The genes are TRBV10-3 and TRBJ1-2, with 7 bases lining up with TRBD1. Germline V CDR1 and CDR2: ENHRY, SYGVKD. The junction had 6 bases not matched to a gene; V was cut back by 5 bases and J by 3 bases. The CDR3 consists of 14 residues. CDR3 DNA: TGTGCCATCAGTTTGACCGGGACAGACTATGGCTACACCTTC. Its protein is CAISLTGTDYGYTF.